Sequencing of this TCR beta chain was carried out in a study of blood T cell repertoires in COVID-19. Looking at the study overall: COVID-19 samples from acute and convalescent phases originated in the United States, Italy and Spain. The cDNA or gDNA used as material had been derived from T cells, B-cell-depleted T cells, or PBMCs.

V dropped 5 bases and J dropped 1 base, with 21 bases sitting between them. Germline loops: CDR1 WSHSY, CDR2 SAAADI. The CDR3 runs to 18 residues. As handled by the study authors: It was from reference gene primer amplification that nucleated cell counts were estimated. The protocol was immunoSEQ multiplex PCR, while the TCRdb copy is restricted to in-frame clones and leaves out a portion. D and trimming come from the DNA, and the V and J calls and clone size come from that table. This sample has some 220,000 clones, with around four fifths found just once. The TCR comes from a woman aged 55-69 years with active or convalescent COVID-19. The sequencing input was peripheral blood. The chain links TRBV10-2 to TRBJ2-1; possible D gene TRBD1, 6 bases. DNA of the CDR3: TGCGCCAGCAGTCCGAAAATTAGTAGGGGGAGTTCCTACAATGAGCAGTTCTTC. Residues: CASSPKISRGSSYNEQFF.